This T cell receptor (beta chain) came from a study of cytomegalovirus exposure and HLA in healthy donors. Broader study findings: A later analysis revealed that TCR association rates differed between HLA loci, peaking at DRB1 and bottoming out at HLA-C. A later analysis linked around 15,000 TCR beta sequences to HLA alleles at 0.05 false discovery rate. Some V segments could not be told apart, so they were left out, TRBV6-2 and TRBV6-3 among them. A missense variant in DCLRE1C was later tied to TCR beta V- and J-gene trimming.

Germline V gene lookup returns CDR1 LNHDA and CDR2 SQIVND (reference sequence). There are 13 residues in the CDR3. V was trimmed by 3 bases and J by 4 bases, leaving 9 bases between them. In the case of this clone: What it binds is unknown.

Primers for the PCR totalled 60 Vbeta and 13 Jbeta. Repertoires were generated with immunoSEQ multiplex PCR, while TCRdb's copy carries only in-frame clones and drops some. The sample gives about 110,000 clones, about 70% of which show up once; 6.1% is in the top ten. Sequencing used PBMCs. The source of this sequence is a woman aged 45-65 years in good health and CMV-seropositive. This chain links TRBV19 with TRBJ1-2; D possibly corresponds to TRBD1 (5 bases). CDR3 coding DNA: TGTGCCAGTAGTATCGGGGGAAGCTATGGCTACACCTTC. Residues: CASSIGGSYGYTF. Full variable domain (outside the CDR3, taken from reference TRBV19 and TRBJ1-2): DGGITQSPKYLFRKEGQNVTLSCEQNLNHDAMYWYRQDPGQGLRLIYYSQIVNDFQKGDIAEGYSVSREKKESFPLTVTSAQKNPTAFYLCASSIGGSYGYTFGSGTRLTVV.